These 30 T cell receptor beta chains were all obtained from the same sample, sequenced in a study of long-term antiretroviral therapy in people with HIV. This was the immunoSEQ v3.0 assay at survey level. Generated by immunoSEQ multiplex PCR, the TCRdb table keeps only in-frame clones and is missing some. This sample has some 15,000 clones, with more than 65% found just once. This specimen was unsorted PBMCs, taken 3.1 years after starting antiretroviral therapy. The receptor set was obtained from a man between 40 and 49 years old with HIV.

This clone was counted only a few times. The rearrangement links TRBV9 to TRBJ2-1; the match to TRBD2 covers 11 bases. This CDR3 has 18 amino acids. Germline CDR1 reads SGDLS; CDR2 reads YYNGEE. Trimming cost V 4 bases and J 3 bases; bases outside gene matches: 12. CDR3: CASSPKGLAGGFYNEQFF. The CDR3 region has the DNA TGTGCCAGCAGCCCGAAAGGGCTAGCGGGGGGCTTCTACAATGAGCAGTTCTTC.

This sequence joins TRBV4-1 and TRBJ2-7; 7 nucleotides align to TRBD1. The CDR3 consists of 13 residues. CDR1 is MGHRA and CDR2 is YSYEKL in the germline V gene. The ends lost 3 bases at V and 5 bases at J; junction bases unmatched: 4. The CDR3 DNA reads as TGCGCCAGCAGCCAGGTCGGGACAGACGAGCAGTACTTC. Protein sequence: CASSQVGTDEQYF.

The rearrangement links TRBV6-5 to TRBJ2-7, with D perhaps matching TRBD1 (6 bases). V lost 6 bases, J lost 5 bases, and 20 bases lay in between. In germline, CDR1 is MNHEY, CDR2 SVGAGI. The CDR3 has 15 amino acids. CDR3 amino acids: CASSLDRGEGDEQYF. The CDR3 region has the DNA TGTGCCAGCAGCCTCGACAGAGGTGAGGGGGACGAGCAGTACTTC.

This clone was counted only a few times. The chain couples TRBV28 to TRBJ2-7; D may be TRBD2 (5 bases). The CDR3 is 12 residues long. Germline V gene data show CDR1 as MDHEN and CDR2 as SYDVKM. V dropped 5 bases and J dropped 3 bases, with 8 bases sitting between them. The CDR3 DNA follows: TGTGCCAGCAGTCCCGGGGACTACGAGCAGTACTTC. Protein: CASSPGDYEQYF.

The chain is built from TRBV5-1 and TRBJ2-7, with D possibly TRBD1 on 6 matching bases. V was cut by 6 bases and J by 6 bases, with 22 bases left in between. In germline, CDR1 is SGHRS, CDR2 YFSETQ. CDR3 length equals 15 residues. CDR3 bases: TGCGCCAGCACCCTGGCGGGCAGGGGCCCACTCGAGCAGTACTTC. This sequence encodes CASTLAGRGPLEQYF.

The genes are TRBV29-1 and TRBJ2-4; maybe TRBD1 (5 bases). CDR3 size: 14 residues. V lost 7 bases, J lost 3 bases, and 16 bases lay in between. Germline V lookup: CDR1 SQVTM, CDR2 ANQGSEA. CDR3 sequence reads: CSAEAGRDKNIQYF. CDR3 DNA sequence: TGCAGCGCAGAGGCAGGGCGTGACAAAAACATTCAGTACTTC.

DNA for the CDR3: TGCGCCAGCAGCCAAGTTGCGGGGGGGCCCCCAGATACGCAGTATTTT. Translated, it gives CASSQVAGGPPDTQYF. This sequence joins TRBV4-1 and TRBJ2-3; 9 positions agree with TRBD2. V shed 1 base and J 4 bases; nucleotides not matched to a gene: 6. Germline CDR1 and CDR2: MGHRA and YSYEKL. This CDR3 is built from 16 residues.

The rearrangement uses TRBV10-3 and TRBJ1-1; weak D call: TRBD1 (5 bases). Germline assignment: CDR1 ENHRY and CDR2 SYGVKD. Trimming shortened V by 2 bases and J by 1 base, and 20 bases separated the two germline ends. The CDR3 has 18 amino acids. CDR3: CAISETKVAGRGNTEAFF. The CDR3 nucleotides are TGTGCCATCAGTGAGACAAAAGTGGCAGGGCGAGGGAACACTGAAGCTTTCTTT.

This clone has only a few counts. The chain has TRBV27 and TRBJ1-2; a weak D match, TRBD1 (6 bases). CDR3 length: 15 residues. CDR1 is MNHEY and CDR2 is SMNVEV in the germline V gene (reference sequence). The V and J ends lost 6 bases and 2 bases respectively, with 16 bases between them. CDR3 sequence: CASRDRTQANYGYTF. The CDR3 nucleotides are TGTGCCAGCAGAGACAGGACGCAAGCAAACTATGGCTACACCTTC.

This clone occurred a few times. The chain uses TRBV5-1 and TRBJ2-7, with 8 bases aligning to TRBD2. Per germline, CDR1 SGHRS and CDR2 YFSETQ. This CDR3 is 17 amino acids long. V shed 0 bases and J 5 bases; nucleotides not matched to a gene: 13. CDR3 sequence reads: CASSLVTGTSLIHEQYF. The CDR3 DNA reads TGCGCCAGCAGCTTGGTCACCGGGACTAGTCTTATCCACGAGCAGTACTTC.

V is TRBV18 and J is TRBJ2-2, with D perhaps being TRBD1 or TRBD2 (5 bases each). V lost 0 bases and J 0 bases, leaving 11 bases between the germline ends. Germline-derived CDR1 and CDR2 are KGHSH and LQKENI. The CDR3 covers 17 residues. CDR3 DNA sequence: TGTGCCAGCTCACCACCTGGGGGAGTCTCGAACACCGGGGAGCTGTTTTTT. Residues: CASSPPGGVSNTGELFF.

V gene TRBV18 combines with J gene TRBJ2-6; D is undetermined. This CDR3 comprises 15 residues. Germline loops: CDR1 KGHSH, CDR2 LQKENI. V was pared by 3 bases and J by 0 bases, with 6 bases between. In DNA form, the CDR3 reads TGTGCCAGCTCACCTTGGGACTCTGGGGCCAACGTCCTGACTTTC. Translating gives CASSPWDSGANVLTF.

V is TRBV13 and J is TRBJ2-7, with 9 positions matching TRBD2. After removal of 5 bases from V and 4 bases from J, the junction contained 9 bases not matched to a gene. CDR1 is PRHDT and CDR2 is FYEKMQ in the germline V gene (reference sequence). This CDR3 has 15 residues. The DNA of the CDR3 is TGTGCCAGCAGCCCGGAGGGGCTAGCGGGGTACGAGCAGTACTTC. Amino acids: CASSPEGLAGYEQYF.

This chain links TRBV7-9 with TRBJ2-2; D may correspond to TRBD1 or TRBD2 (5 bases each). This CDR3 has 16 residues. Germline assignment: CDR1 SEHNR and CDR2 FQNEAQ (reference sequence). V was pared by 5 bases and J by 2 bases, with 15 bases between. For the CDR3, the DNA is TGTGCCAGCAGCCCTCGAAGAGGGGTTAACACCGGGGAGCTGTTTTTT. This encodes CASSPRRGVNTGELFF.

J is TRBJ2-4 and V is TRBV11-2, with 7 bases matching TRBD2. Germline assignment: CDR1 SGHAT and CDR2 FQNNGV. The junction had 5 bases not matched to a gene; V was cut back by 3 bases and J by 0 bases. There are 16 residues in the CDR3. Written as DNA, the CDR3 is TGTGCCAGCAGCTTCCACGGGGGGATAGCCAAAAACATTCAGTACTTC. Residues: CASSFHGGIAKNIQYF.

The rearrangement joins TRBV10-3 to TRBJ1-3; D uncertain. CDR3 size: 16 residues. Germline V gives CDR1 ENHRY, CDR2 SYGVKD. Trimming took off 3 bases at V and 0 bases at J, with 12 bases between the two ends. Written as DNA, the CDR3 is TGTGCCATCAGTGATCTGTCACCCCCCTCTGGAAACACCATATATTTT. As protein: CAISDLSPPSGNTIYF.

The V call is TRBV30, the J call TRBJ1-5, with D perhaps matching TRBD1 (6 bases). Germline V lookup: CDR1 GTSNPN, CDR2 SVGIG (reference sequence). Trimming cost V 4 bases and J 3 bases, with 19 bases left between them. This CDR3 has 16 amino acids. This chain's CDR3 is CAWTPRGRGVNQPQHF. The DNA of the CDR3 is TGTGCCTGGACCCCACGGGGCAGGGGAGTCAATCAGCCCCAGCATTTT.

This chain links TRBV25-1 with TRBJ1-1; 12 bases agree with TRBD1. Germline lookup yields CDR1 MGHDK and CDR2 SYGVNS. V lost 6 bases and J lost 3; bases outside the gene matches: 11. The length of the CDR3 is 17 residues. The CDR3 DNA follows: TGTGCCAGCAGCAGATCCGGGACAGGGGGCCCCTACACTGAAGCTTTCTTT. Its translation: CASSRSGTGGPYTEAFF.

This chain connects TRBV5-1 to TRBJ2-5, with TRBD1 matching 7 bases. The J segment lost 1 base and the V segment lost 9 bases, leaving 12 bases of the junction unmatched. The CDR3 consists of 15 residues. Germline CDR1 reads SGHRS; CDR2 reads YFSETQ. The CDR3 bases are TGCGCCACCAAAAGACAGGGCTGGAGCCAAGAGACCCAGTACTTC. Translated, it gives CATKRQGWSQETQYF.

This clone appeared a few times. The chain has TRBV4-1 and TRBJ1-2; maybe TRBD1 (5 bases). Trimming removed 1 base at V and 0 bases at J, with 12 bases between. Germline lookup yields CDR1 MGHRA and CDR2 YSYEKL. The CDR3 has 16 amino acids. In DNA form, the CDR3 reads TGCGCCAGCAGCCAAGGGGGGATGGGAGCTAACTATGGCTACACCTTC. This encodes CASSQGGMGANYGYTF.

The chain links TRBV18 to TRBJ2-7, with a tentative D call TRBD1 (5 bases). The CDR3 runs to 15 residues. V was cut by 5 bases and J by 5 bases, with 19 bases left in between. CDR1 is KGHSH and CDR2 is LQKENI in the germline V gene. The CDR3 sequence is CASSSLFPDKDEQYF. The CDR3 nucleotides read TGTGCCAGCTCATCCCTTTTCCCGGACAAAGACGAGCAGTACTTC.

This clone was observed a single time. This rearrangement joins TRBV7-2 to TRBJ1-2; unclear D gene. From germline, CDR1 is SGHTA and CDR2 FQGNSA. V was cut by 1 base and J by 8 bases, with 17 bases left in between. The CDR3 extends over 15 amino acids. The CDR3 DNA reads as TGTGCCAGCAGCTTAGAAGCGTTTCAGGCGCGGGGCTACACCTTC. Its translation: CASSLEAFQARGYTF.

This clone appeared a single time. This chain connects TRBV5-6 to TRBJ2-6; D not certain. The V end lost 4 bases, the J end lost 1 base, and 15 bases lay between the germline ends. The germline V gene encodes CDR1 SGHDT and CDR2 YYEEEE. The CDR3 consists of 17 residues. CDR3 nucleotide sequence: TGTGCCAGCAGCACCCCCCCGTCTCGTTCTGGGGCCAACGTCCTGACTTTC. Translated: CASSTPPSRSGANVLTF.

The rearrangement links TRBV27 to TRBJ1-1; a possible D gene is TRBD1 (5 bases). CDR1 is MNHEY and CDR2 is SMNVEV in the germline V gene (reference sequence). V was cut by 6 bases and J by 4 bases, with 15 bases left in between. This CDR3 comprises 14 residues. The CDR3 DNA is TGTGCCAGCAGCCATGGGGCGGGAGTCACTGAAGCTTTCTTT. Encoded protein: CASSHGAGVTEAFF.

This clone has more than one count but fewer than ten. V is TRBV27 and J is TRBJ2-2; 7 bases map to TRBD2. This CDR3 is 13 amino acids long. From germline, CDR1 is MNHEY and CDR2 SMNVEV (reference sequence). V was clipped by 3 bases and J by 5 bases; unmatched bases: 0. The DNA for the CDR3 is TGTGCCAGCAGTTTCGGGGGGACCGGGGAGCTGTTTTTT. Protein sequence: CASSFGGTGELFF.

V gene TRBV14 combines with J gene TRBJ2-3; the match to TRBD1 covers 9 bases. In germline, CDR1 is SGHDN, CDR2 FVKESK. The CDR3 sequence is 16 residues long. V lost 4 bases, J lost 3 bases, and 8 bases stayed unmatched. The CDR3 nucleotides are TGTGCCAGCAGCCCAGGGACAGGGTGGTCGACAGATACGCAGTATTTT. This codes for CASSPGTGWSTDTQYF.

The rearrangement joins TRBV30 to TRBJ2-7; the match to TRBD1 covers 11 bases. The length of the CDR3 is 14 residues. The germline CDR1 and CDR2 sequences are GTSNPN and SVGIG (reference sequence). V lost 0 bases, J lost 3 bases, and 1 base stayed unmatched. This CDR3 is CAWSVGQGGYEQYF. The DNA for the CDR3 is TGTGCCTGGAGTGTGGGACAGGGGGGCTACGAGCAGTACTTC.

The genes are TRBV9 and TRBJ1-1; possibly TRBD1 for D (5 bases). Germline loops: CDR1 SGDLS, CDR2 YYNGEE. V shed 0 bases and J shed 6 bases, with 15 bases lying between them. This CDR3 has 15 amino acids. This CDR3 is CASSVGGGFGPEAFF. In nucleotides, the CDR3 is TGTGCCAGCAGCGTAGGGGGCGGATTTGGCCCTGAAGCTTTCTTT.

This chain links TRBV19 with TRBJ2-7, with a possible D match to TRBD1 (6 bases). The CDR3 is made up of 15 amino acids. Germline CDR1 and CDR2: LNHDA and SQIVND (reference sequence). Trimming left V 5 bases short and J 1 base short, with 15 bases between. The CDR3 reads CASSWGTGSSYEQYF. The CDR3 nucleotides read TGTGCCAGTAGTTGGGGAACAGGGTCGTCCTACGAGCAGTACTTC.

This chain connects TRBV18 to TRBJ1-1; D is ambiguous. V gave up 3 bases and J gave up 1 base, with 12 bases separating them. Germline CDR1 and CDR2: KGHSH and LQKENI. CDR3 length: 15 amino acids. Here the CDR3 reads CASSPDRVPNTEAFF. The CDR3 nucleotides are TGTGCCAGCTCACCCGATAGGGTTCCGAACACTGAAGCTTTCTTT.